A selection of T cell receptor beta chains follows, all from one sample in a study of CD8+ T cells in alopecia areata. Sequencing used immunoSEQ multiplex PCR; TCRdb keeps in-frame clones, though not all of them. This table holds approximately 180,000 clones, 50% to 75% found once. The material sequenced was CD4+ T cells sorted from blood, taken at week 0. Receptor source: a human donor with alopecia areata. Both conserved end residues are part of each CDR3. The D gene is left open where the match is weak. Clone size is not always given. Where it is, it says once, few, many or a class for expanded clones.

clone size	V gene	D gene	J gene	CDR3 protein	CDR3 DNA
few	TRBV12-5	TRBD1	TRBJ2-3	CASGQGQGGDTDTQYF	TGTGCTAGTGGTCAGGGACAGGGCGGTGACACAGATACGCAGTATTTT
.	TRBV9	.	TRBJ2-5	CASSRTNQETQYF	TGTGCCAGCAGTCGGACAAACCAAGAGACCCAGTACTTC
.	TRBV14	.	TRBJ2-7	CASSPNQKGEQYF	TGTGCCAGCAGCCCAAACCAGAAGGGCGAGCAGTACTTC
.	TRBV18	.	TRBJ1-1	CASSLSTEAFF	TGTGCCAGCTCACTATCAACTGAAGCTTTCTTT
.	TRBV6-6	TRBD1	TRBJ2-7	CASSPRQGASYEQYF	TGTGCCAGCAGCCCGCGACAGGGGGCATCCTACGAGCAGTACTTC
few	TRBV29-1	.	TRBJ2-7	CSVANPQAYEQYF	TGCAGCGTTGCAAACCCCCAGGCCTACGAGCAGTACTTC
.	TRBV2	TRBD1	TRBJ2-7	CASSEARWDSYEQYF	TGTGCCAGCAGTGAAGCAAGATGGGACAGCTACGAGCAGTACTTC
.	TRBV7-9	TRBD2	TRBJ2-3	CASSFGTSGVSDTQYF	TGTGCCAGCAGCTTCGGGACTAGCGGGGTCTCAGATACGCAGTATTTT
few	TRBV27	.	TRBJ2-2	CASSLWRNTGELFF	TGTGCCAGCAGTTTATGGAGGAACACCGGGGAGCTGTTTTTT
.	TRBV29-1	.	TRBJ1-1	CSVNRQNTEAFF	TGCAGCGTTAACAGGCAGAACACTGAAGCTTTCTTT